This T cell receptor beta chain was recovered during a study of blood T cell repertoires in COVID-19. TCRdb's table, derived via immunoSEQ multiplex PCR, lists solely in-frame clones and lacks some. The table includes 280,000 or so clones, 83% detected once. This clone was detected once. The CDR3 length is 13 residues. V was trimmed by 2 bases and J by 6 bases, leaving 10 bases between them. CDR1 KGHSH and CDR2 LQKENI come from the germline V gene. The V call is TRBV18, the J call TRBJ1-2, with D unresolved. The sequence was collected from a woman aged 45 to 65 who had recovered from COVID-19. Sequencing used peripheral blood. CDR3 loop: CASSPNGQNGYTF. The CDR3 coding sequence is TGTGCCAGCTCACCAAATGGGCAAAATGGCTACACCTTC.